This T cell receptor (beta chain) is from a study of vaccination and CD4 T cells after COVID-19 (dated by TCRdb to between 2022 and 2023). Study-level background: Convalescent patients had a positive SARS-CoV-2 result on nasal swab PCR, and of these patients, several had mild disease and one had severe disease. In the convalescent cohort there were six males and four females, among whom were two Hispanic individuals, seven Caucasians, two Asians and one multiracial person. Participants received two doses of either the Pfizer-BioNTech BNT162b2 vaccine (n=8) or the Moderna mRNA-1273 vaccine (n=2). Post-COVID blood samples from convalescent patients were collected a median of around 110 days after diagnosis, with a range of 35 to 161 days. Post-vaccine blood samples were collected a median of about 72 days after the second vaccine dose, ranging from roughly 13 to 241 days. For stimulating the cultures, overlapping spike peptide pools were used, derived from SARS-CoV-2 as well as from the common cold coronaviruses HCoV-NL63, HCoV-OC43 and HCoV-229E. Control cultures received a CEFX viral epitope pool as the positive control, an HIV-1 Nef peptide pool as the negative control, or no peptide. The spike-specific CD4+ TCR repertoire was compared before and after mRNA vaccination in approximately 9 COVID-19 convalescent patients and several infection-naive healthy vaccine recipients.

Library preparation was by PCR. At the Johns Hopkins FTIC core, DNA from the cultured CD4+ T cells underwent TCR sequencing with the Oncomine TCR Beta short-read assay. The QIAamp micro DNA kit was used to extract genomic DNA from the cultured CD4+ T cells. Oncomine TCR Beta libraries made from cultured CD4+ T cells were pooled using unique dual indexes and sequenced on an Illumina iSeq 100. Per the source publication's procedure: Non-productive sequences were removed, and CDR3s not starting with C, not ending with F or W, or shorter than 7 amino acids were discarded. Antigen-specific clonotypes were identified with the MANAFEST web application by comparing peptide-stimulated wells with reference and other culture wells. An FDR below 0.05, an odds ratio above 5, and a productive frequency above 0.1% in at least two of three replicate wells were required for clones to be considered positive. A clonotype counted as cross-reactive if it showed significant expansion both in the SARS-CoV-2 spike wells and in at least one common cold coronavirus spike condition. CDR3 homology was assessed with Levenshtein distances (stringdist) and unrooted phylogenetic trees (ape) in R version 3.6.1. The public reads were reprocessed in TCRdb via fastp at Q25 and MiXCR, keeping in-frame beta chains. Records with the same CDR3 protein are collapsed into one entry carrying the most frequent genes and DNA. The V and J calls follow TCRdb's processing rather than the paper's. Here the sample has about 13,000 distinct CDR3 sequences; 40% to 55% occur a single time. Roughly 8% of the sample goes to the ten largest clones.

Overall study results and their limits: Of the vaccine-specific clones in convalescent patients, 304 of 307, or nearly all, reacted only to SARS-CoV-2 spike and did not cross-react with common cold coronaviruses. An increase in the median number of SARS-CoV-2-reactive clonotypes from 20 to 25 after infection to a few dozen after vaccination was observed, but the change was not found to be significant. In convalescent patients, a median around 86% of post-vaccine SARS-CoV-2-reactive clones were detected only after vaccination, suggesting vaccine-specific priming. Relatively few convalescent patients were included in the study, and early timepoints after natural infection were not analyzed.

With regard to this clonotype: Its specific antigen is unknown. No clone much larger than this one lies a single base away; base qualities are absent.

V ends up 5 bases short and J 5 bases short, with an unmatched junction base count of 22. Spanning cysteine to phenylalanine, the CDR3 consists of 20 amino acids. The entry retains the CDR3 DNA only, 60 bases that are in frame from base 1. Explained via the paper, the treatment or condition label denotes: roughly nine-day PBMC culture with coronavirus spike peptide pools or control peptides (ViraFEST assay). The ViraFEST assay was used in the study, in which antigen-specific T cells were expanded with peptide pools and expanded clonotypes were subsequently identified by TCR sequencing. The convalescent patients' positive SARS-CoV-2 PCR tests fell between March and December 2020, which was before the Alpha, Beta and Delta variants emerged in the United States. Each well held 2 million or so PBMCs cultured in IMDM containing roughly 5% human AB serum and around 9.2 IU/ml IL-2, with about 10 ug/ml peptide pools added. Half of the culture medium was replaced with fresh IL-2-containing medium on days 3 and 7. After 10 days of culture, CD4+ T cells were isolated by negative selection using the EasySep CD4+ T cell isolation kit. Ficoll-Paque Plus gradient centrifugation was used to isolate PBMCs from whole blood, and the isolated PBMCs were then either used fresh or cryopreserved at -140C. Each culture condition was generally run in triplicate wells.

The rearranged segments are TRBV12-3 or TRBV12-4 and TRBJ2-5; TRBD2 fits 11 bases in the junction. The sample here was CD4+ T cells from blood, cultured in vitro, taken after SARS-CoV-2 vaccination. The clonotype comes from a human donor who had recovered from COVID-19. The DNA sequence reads TGTGCCAGCAGTCCCCTGGGGGTCTCGTATAGCGGGAGGGCCTTTGAGACCCAGTACTTC. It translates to CASSPLGVSYSGRAFETQYF.